Here is one T cell receptor beta chain with its context. This clonotype was found a few times. Its antigen remains unidentified. Base qualities are not provided; no much larger clone lies one nucleotide away. The data belong to a study of human T cells and chemical hapten exposure (dated by TCRdb to 2020 to 2022). Background on the whole study: For sensitization, 2% DPC in acetone was applied to a roughly 2 cm by roughly 2 cm area of upper inner arm skin. Patients additionally received weekly therapeutic DPC doses to the scalp throughout the approximately 25-week study period. Patch testing was performed on the upper back with Finn chambers containing 0.01% DPC, and the patch tests were scored after 6 days according to International Contact Dermatitis Research Group standards. The patient cohort, mostly female, included alopecia areata with under or over 50% scalp involvement, alopecia totalis and alopecia universalis. Libraries were pooled for sequencing, and per-sample TCR yields varied mainly because of small differences in library volumes within the pool. In alopecia patients, the study followed how the peripheral blood TCR repertoire changed in vivo over primary and secondary sensitization to diphenylcyclopropenone (DPC), a hapten. Blood samples were taken from patients before sensitization (week 0) and then at 2, 6 and about 24 weeks after DPC sensitization. Twenty-nine alopecia patients gave blood for TCR sequencing at one to four time points (pre-sensitization, 2, 6 and 24 weeks).

The library was made by RACE. Sequencing was performed on a NextSeq 500. During library preparation, unique molecular identifiers were attached to individual cDNA molecules so that TCRs could be counted in a quantitative, reproducible way. Both TCR alpha and TCR beta chains were sequenced from each blood RNA sample. For the original study's pipeline: The median number of TCRs per sample was around 100,000, ranging from 23,224 to 690,600. V, J and CDR3 annotation of the TCR reads was carried out using the Decombinator software suite. To make PS versus PT1 abundance plots, every sample was subsampled to the same number of TCRs (28,000). Expanded TCRs were defined as absent before sensitization and observed at least eight times at the 2-week time point. The public reads were quality trimmed at Q25 with fastp and then assembled into clones with MiXCR by TCRdb, keeping productive beta chains. Rows merge per CDR3 protein into single entries with the most common DNA and genes. The V and J calls shown here were made by TCRdb, not taken from the authors' results. The sample records 150,000 to 200,000 distinct CDR3 sequences, about 31% of which are singletons. Roughly 3% of the sample is held by the ten biggest clonotypes.

What the study reported, not specific to this receptor: DPC sensitization did not change how many TCRs were above 1 in 1000 frequency, and no evidence was found of alterations in global repertoire structure. Alopecia, a presumed autoimmune disease, was present in all patients, so the immune response of the patients might differ from that of healthy individuals. Expanded TCRs formed significantly more large CDR3 similarity clusters than pre-sensitization or healthy control sets, consistent with antigen-driven responses. Repeated subsampling changed both the strength of the expansion versus patch-test correlation and the threshold at which that correlation became significant. Patch test score was positively correlated with the number of PT1 expanded TCRs, with significance at thresholds 8, 16 and 32 but not at 4.

The time point label, as the study defines it: pre-sensitization, week 0. The treatment or condition label, read with the paper, signifies: therapeutic diphenylcyclopropenone sensitization with weekly scalp DPC. Blood at each patch-test visit was drawn before the patch test was applied. To be eligible, patients had to be aged 18 to 70, diagnosed with alopecia and judged suitable for DPC therapy, while pregnant patients were excluded. Unfractionated whole blood was collected in Tempus Blood RNA tubes, and total RNA was extracted from that blood. CDR1 and CDR2 are read off the germline V gene (reference sequence) as DFQATT and SNEGSKA. The germline ends are 14 bases apart after V is trimmed by 6 bases and J by 9 bases. The CDR3 covers 11 residues, taking in both the cysteine and the phenylalanine. Kept here is only the CDR3 DNA, which spans 33 bases and is read in frame from base 1.

This sequence originates from a woman under 40 with alopecia areata. Some clones in this sample may be carry-over from other donors' samples. The rearranged chain carries TRBV20-1 and TRBJ2-5; matching of 5 bases hints at TRBD2 as the D gene. Sequencing was performed on whole blood, taken in connection with sensitization to the hapten diphenylcyclopropenone (DPC). The sequence in DNA is TGCAGTGCGACGGATAGCGTGGCCCAGTACTTC. Its translation is CSATDSVAQYF.